This T cell receptor beta chain was identified during a study of blood T cells in healthy people across ages. Study-wide results and caveats: PBMCs were not sorted, which prevented a conclusive comparison of naive versus antigen-experienced cells. Roughly linearly, TCR beta diversity per million T cells fell as age increased. Possibly, changes in expanded clonotypes were confounded because donor CMV status was unknown.

Primed by a sample-barcoded 5' primer and a J-beta primer mix, a second PCR proceeded for about 7 to 11 cycles. TCRdb independently ran MiXCR on the 5' RACE reads; one entry per CDR3 protein. The sample has hundreds of thousands of distinct CDR3 sequences, 40% to 50% seen once; the top ten hold about 30%. About this clonotype itself: The antigen is undetermined. A single base separates this from a much larger clone, so it may be a read error.

Germline values: CDR1 LGHNA, CDR2 YNFKEQ. The CDR3 runs to 13 residues. This clonotype was obtained from a man older than 75 in good health. Sequencing used blood. The chain carries TRBV4-2 and TRBJ2-3; D is ambiguous. CDR3 amino acids: CASSPSPTDMQYF. CDR3 DNA: TGTGCCAGCAGCCCGTCCCCCACAGATATGCAGTATTTT.